A single sample gave rise to the 8 T cell receptor beta chains below, sequenced in a study of T cell responses to AZD1222 COVID-19 vaccine. Some clones are missing from TCRdb's copy, which holds only in-frame ones; the method was immunoSEQ multiplex PCR. Among approximately 120,000 clones, about 87% were seen once, and the ten largest hold more than 3.5%. Specimen: peripheral blood, collected on day 0 of AZD1222 vaccination. These receptors all come from an adult in good health.

The chain is built from TRBV19 and TRBJ2-6; D not certain. The CDR3 spans 16 residues. V was shortened by 1 base and J by 0 bases, with 7 bases between the two germline ends. Germline V gene sequence: CDR1 LNHDA, CDR2 SQIVND (reference sequence). In nucleotides, the CDR3 is TGTGCCAGTAGTATAGGAGAAGTCTCTGGGGCCAACGTCCTGACTTTC. Translation: CASSIGEVSGANVLTF.

The chain has TRBV2 and TRBJ1-4; a possible D gene is TRBD1 (5 bases). This CDR3 contains 12 residues. Germline assignment: CDR1 SNHLY and CDR2 FYNNEI. The CDR3 bases are TGTGCGGGGGGGAAGAGGGATGAAAAACTGTTTTTT. Translation gives CAGGKRDEKLFF.

This sequence joins TRBV28 and TRBJ2-7, with 9 bases matching TRBD1. The V gene's germline CDR1 is MDHEN and CDR2 SYDVKM. After removal of 5 bases from V and 7 bases from J, the junction contained 9 bases not matched to a gene. The CDR3 extends over 14 amino acids. The CDR3 coding sequence is TGTGCCAGCAGTAACCGGGACAGGGCCAGGGAGCAGTACTTC. Amino acids: CASSNRDRAREQYF. The full variable domain, completed using reference TRBV28 and TRBJ2-7, is DVKVTQSSRYLVKRTGEKVFLECVQDMDHENMFWYRQDPGLGLRLIYFSYDVKMKEKGDIPEGYSVSREKKERFSLILESASTNQTSMYLCASSNRDRAREQYFGPGTRLTVT.

The CDR3 sequence is CASSLWAGTSGGDTQYF. The CDR3 region has the DNA TGTGCCAGCAGCTTGTGGGCCGGGACTAGCGGGGGTGATACGCAGTATTTT. The genes are TRBV5-4 and TRBJ2-3; 14 bases fit TRBD2. The CDR3 runs 17 residues. Germline trimming cut 1 base from V and 6 bases from J; bases unmatched to any gene: 7. CDR1 is SGHNT and CDR2 is YYREEE in the germline V gene (reference sequence).

The CDR3 is CSVAGTGVYEQFF. The CDR3 DNA reads as TGCAGCGTCGCCGGGACAGGGGTCTATGAGCAGTTCTTC. The genes are TRBV29-1 and TRBJ2-1, with 10 positions matching TRBD1. V lost 6 bases to trimming and J lost 8 bases; unmatched junction nucleotides: 7. The CDR3 has 13 residues. The germline V gene has CDR1 SQVTM and CDR2 ANQGSEA.

The chain joins TRBV7-9 to TRBJ1-2; tentative D call: TRBD1 (6 bases). V was clipped by 1 base and J by 4 bases, with 10 bases between them. Germline V gives CDR1 SEHNR, CDR2 FQNEAQ (reference sequence). The CDR3 consists of 14 residues. CDR3 in DNA: TGTGCCAGCAGCTTAGGGACAGTGGCCTATGGCTACACCTTC. Residues: CASSLGTVAYGYTF.

This clone appeared once. V is TRBV23-1 and J is TRBJ1-4; 9 bases agree with TRBD1. TRBV23-1 is recorded as an ORF, its role being uncertain. The trim removed 6 bases at V and 5 bases at J, leaving 4 bases unmatched. This CDR3 has 14 residues. The CDR3, as DNA: TGCGCCAGCAGCATCGGGACAGGGAATGAAAAACTGTTTTTT. This gives the protein CASSIGTGNEKLFF.

This clone was recorded once. This chain uses TRBV2 with TRBJ2-4, with TRBD2 matching over 8 bases. J was trimmed by 2 bases and V by 6 bases; bases with no gene match: 15. The CDR3 contains 18 residues. The germline CDR1 and CDR2 sequences are SNHLY and FYNNEI. This CDR3 is CASSERELGQFTKNIQYF. CDR3 bases: TGTGCCAGCAGCGAGCGGGAGTTGGGGCAGTTTACCAAAAACATTCAGTACTTC.